This TCR beta chain was captured in a study of beta chain features in type 1 diabetes. Study background: Investigators examined some 100,000,000 sorted cells across all samples.

Markers CD45RO/CCR7/CD25/CD127/CD95/CD27 served to sort CD4+ naive, central memory, regulatory and stem cell-like memory cells. By proportion, this clone is medium-sized. Its specificity is unknown. Findings and limits, study-wide: Possible PCR preference for shorter templates applied equally to patients and controls. In type 1 diabetes patients, VDJ junctions had fewer insertions; deletions at these junctions were more frequent.

Germline V CDR1 and CDR2: MDHEN, SYDVKM. This CDR3 has 14 amino acids. V lost 3 bases and J lost 2, with 11 bases in between. The sequenced template was cDNA made from the entire isolated RNA. Assay used: immunoSEQ multiplex PCR; TCRdb lists only in-frame clones, some missing. The sample lists 240,000 or so clones; around a quarter were seen once. This TCR was sampled from a man aged 25 to 40 in good health. Sample: central memory CD4+ T cells from blood. V usage is TRBV28 and J usage is TRBJ2-7; perhaps TRBD1 as D (6 bases). The CDR3 DNA is TGTGCCAGCAGTTTTTCGACAGGCACCTACGAGCAGTACTTC. Translation: CASSFSTGTYEQYF.